The 2 T cell receptor beta chains given below trace back to one sample, sequenced in a study of cytomegalovirus exposure and HLA in healthy donors. TCRdb keeps only in-frame clones here, not all; method: immunoSEQ multiplex PCR. The table lists 150,000 to 200,000 clones, approximately 80% of them singletons, with about 2% in the top ten. Material: PBMCs. The receptors stem from a man between 25 and 39 years old in good health and CMV-seropositive.

J is TRBJ2-3 and V is TRBV9, with no clear D. V shed 0 bases and J shed 0 bases, with 5 bases lying between them. CDR3 length equals 14 residues. Per germline, CDR1 SGDLS and CDR2 YYNGEE. In DNA form, the CDR3 reads TGTGCCAGCAGCGTAGCGACTAGCACAGATACGCAGTATTTT. This encodes CASSVATSTDTQYF.

This chain links TRBV30 with TRBJ1-5, with 7 bases matching TRBD1. The CDR3 spans 16 residues. The J segment lost 0 bases and the V segment lost 4 bases, leaving 9 bases of the junction unmatched. Germline-derived CDR1 and CDR2 are GTSNPN and SVGIG (reference sequence). CDR3 amino acids: CAWTLGTAYSNQPQHF. DNA for the CDR3: TGTGCCTGGACCCTTGGGACAGCCTATAGCAATCAGCCCCAGCATTTT. The full variable domain, completed using reference TRBV30 and TRBJ1-5, is SQTIHQWPATLVQPVGSPLSLECTVEGTSNPNLYWYRQAAGRGLQLLFYSVGIGQISSEVPQNLSASRPQDRQFILSSKKLLLSDSGFYLCAWTLGTAYSNQPQHFGDGTRLSIL.